This T cell receptor beta chain is from a study of siplizumab effects on memory and regulatory T cells. For every sample, 90,000 to 100,000 TCR templates were assayed. The method was immunoSEQ multiplex PCR; TCRdb's version includes in-frame clones alone and lacks a portion of them. The data show around 58,000 clones, roughly 85% seen once. General study points: Solely a minor proportion of alloreactive clones could be assigned to unstimulated subsets. Contribution to the alloresponse seemed major for naive T cells, which also seemed more diverse than memory cells. Roughly 75-95% of dividing CD4+ or CD8+ clones were without an attributable naive or memory phenotype.

With regard to this clone: Its target is unknown.

V lost 5 bases, J lost 4 bases, and 4 bases stayed unmatched. The germline CDR1 and CDR2 sequences are SGHTA and FQGNSA. This CDR3 comprises 14 residues. The chain joins TRBV7-2 to TRBJ2-2; TRBD1 aligns across 7 bases. The clonotype was recovered from a human donor in good health. Input material: memory CD4+ T cells sorted from blood. The CDR3 loop is CASSGRGRTGELFF. The CDR3 coding sequence is TGTGCCAGCAGCGGTAGGGGGCGCACCGGGGAGCTGTTTTTT.